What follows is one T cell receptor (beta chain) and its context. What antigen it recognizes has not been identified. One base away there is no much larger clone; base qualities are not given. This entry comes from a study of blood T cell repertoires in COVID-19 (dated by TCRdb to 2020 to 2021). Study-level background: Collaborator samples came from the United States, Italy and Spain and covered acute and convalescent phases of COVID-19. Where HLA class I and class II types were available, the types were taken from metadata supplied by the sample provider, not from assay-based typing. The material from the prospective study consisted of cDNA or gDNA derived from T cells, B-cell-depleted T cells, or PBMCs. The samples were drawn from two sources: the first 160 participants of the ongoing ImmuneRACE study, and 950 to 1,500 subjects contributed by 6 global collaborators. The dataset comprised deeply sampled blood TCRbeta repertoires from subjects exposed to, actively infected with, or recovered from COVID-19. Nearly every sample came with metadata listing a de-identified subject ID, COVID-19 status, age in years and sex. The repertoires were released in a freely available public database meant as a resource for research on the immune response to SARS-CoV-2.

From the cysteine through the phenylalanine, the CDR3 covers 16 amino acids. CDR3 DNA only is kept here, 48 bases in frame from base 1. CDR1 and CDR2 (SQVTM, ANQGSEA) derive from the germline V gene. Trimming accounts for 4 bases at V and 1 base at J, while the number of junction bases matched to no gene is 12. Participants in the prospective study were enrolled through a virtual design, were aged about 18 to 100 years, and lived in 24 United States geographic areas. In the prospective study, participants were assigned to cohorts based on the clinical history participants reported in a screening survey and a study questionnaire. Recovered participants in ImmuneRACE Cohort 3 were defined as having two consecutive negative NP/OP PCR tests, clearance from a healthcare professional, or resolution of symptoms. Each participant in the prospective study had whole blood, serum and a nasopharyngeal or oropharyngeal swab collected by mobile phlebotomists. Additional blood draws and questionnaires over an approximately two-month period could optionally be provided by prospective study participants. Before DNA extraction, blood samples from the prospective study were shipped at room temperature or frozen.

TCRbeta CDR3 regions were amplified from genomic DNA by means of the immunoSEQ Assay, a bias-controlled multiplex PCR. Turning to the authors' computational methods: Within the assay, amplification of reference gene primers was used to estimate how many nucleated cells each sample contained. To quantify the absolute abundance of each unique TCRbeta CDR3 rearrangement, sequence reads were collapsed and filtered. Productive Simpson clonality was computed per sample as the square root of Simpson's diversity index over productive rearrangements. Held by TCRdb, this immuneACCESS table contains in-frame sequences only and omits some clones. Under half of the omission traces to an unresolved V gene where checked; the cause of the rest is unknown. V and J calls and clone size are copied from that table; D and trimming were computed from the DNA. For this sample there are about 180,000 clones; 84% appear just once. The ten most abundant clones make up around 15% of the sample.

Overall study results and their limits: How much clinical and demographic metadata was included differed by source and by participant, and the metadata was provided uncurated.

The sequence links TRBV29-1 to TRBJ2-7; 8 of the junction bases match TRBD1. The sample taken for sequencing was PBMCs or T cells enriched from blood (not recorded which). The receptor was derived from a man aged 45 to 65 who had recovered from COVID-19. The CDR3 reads CSVVKRGTGQSYEQYF. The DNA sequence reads TGCAGCGTTGTTAAGAGGGGGACAGGCCAATCCTACGAGCAGTACTTC.